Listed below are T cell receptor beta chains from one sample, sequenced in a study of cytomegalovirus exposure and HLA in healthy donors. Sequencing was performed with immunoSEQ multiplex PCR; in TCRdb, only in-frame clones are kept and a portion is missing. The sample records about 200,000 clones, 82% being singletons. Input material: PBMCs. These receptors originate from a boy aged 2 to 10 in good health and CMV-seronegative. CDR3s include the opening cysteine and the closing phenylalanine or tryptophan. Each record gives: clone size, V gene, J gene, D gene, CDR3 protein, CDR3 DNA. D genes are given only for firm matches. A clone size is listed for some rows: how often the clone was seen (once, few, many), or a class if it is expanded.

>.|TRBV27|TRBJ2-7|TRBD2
CASSSVPGLEYEQYF
TGTGCCAGCAGTTCCGTGCCGGGACTAGAATACGAGCAGTACTTC
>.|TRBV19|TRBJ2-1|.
CARTVEWGGRNEQFF
TGTGCCAGAACTGTGGAGTGGGGGGGCAGGAATGAGCAGTTCTTC
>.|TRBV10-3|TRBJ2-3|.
CAISEPSFSDTQYF
TGTGCCATCAGTGAGCCTAGCTTTTCAGATACGCAGTATTTT
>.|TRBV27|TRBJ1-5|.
CASSLEGSNQPQHF
TGTGCCAGCAGTTTGGAGGGGAGCAATCAGCCCCAGCATTTT
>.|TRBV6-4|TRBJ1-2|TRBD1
CASRPGQGGYGYTF
TGTGCCAGCAGACCGGGACAGGGAGGGTATGGCTACACCTTC
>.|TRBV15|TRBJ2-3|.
CATNQRNTDTQYF
TGTGCCACCAACCAGCGGAACACAGATACGCAGTATTTT
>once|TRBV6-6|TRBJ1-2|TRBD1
CASSPRGNYGYTF
TGTGCCAGCAGTCCCAGGGGGAATTATGGCTACACCTTC
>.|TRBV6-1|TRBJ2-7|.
CASSEGQILYEQYF
TGTGCCAGCAGTGAAGGACAGATACTCTACGAGCAGTACTTC
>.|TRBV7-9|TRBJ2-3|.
CASSLVGSGTDTQYF
TGTGCCAGCAGCTTAGTTGGTAGCGGCACAGATACGCAGTATTTT
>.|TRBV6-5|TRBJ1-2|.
CASRRDSNYGYTF
TGTGCCAGCAGGCGGGACTCTAACTATGGCTACACCTTC
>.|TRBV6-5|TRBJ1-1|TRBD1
CASSLQGARTEAFF
TGTGCCAGCAGTTTACAGGGGGCAAGGACTGAAGCTTTCTTT
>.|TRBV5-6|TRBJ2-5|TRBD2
CASSKGLAGEETQYF
TGTGCCAGCAGCAAGGGACTAGCGGGAGAAGAGACCCAGTACTTC
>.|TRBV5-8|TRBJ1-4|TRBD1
CASSLAGGYKNEKLFF
TGTGCCAGCAGCTTGGCAGGGGGCTATAAGAATGAAAAACTGTTTTTT
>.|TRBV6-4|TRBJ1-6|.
CASSDSGLGGTLHF
TGTGCCAGCAGTGACTCTGGACTCGGGGGGACCCTCCACTTT
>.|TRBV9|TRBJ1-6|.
CASSGGGAGAYNSPLHF
TGTGCCAGCAGCGGAGGAGGTGCGGGAGCCTATAATTCACCCCTCCACTTT
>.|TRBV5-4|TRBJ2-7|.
CASSLGSGVALTGEQYF
TGTGCCAGCAGCTTGGGATCGGGAGTAGCACTAACGGGGGAGCAGTACTTC
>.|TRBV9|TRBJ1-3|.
CASSVSPPGPGNTIYF
TGTGCCAGCAGCGTTAGTCCCCCAGGCCCTGGAAACACCATATATTTT
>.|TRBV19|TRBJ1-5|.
CASSPQGRGLGGNQPQHF
TGTGCCAGTAGTCCCCAAGGTCGGGGTCTTGGGGGCAATCAGCCCCAGCATTTT
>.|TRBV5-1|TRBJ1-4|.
CASSLGVGEKLFF
TGCGCCAGCAGCTTAGGGGTTGGGGAAAAACTGTTTTTT
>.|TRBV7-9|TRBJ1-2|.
CSSSFPISAGIGYTF
TGTTCCAGCAGCTTCCCCATCTCCGCAGGGATTGGCTACACCTTC
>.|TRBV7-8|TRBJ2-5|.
CASSLGLRKTQYF
TGTGCCAGCAGCTTAGGGCTTCGAAAGACCCAGTACTTC
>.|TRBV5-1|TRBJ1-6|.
CASSLDLVGGSSYNSPLHF
TGCGCCAGCAGCTTGGATCTGGTGGGGGGGAGCTCCTATAATTCACCCCTCCACTTT
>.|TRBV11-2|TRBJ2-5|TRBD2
CASSLDQAGGPYF
TGTGCCAGCAGCTTAGATCAAGCGGGGGGCCCTTACTTC
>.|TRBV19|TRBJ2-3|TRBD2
CASSLGGTSTDTQYF
TGTGCCAGTAGCCTGGGGGGGACTAGCACAGATACGCAGTATTTT
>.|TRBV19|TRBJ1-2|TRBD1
CASSIETGVYGYTF
TGTGCCAGTAGTATAGAGACAGGGGTCTATGGCTACACCTTC
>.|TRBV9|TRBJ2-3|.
CASSLGADTQYF
TGTGCCAGCAGCCTAGGGGCGGATACGCAGTATTTT
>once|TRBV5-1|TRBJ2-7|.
CASSLGREREQYF
TGCGCCAGCAGCTTAGGCAGGGAACGCGAGCAGTACTTC
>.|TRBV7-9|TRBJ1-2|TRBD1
CASSPGQDVPYGYTF
TGTGCCAGCAGCCCAGGACAGGACGTACCCTATGGCTACACCTTC
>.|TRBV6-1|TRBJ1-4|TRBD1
CASTGQGSEKLFF
TGTGCCAGCACCGGACAGGGGTCTGAAAAACTGTTTTTT
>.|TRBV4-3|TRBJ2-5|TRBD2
CASSQVKKRGGGETQYF
TGCGCCAGCAGCCAAGTGAAAAAGCGGGGGGGCGGAGAGACCCAGTACTTC
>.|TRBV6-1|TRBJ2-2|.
CASSEGLWRTTGELFF
TGTGCCAGCAGTGAGGGCCTCTGGCGAACCACCGGGGAGCTGTTTTTT
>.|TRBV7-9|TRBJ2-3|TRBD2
CASSLTSGYTDTQYF
TGTGCCAGCAGCTTAACTAGCGGCTACACAGATACGCAGTATTTT
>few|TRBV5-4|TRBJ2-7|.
CASSLGRGEQYF
TGTGCCAGCAGCTTAGGACGGGGCGAGCAGTACTTC
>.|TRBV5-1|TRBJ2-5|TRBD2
CASSRLAGRQETQYF
TGCGCCAGCAGCCGACTAGCGGGGAGACAAGAGACCCAGTACTTC
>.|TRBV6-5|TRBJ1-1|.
CASSSPGQMNTEAFF
TGTGCCAGCAGTTCGCCCGGACAGATGAACACTGAAGCTTTCTTT
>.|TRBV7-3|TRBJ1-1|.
CASSLRRGMNTEAFF
TGTGCCAGCAGCTTACGGAGGGGAATGAACACTGAAGCTTTCTTT
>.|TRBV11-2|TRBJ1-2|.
CASSLVTGEGYTF
TGTGCCAGCAGCTTAGTAACCGGGGAGGGCTACACCTTC
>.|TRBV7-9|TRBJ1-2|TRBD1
CASSLDGGGDGYTF
TGTGCCAGCAGCTTAGATGGAGGGGGCGATGGCTACACCTTC
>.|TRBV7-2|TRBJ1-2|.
CASSPAGGRYTF
TGTGCCAGCAGCCCAGCAGGTGGTCGCTACACCTTC